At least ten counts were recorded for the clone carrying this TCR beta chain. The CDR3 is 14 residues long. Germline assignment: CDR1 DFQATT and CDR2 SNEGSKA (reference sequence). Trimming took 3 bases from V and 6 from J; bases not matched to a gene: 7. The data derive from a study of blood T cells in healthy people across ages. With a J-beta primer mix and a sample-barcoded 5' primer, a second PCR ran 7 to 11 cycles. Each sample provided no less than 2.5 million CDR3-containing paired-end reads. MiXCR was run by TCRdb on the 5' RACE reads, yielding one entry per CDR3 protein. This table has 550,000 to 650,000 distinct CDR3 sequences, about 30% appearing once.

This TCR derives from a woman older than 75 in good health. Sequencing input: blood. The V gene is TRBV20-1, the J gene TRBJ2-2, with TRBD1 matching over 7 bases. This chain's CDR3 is CSARTGLYAGELFF. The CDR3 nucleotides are TGCAGTGCTAGGACAGGGTTGTACGCCGGGGAGCTGTTTTTT.